The following is a TCR beta chain sequence with its context. The junction and the germline gene differ at one end; a read error may be behind it. Profiling relied on immunoSEQ multiplex PCR, and the TCRdb table lists in-frame clones only, not all of them. The sample includes about 380,000 clones, 95% of them seen just once. These data are taken from a study of shared T cell receptors in the human thymus. The CDR3 is made up of 13 amino acids. CDR1 is WNHNN, CDR2 SYGVQD, per germline (reference sequence). The chain employs TRBV10-1 and TRBJ2-7; D gene ambiguous. The source of this sequence is a human donor. Material for sequencing was thymocytes. CDR3 sequence: CASSPGPNYEQCF. In nucleotides, the CDR3 is TGCGCCAGCAGTCCCGGACCCAACTACGAGCAGTGCTTC.